The clone carrying this TCR beta chain was counted at least ten times. The source of the sample is a study of blood T cell repertoires in COVID-19. Study background: Acute and convalescent COVID-19 samples came from the United States, Italy and Spain.

Between the trimmed V and J ends, which lost 3 bases and 12 bases, there was a span of 17 bases. Germline loops: CDR1 ENHRY, CDR2 SYGVKD. The length of the CDR3 is 13 residues. The authors' processing: Reference gene primers were amplified, and this amplification served to estimate nucleated cell counts. Only in-frame clones appear in the TCRdb table, and some are missing; sequencing was by immunoSEQ multiplex PCR. The DNA gave D and trimming, while V, J and clone size come from that table. This table holds roughly 200,000 clones, approximately 84% found once. The sample comprised peripheral blood. The sequence came from a woman aged 65 to 85 with active or convalescent COVID-19. The chain has TRBV10-3 and TRBJ1-1, with D possibly being TRBD1 (5 bases). CDR3 region: CAISDLGQPRPFF. DNA for the CDR3: TGTGCCATCAGTGACCTCGGACAACCACGGCCTTTCTTT.